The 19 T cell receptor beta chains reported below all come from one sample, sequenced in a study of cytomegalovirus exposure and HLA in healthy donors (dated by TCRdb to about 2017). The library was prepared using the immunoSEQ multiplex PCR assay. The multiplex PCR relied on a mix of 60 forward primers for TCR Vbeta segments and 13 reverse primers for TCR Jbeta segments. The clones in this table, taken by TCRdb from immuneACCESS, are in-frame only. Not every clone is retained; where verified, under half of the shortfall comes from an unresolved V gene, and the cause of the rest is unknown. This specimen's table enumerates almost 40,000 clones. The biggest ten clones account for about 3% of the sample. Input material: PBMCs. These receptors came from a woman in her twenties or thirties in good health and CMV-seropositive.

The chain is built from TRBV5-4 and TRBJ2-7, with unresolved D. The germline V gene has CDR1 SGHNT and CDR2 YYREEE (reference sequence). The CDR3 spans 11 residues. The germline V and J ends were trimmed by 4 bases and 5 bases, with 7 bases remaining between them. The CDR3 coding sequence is TGTGCCAGCAGCCGAGTCAACGAGCAGTACTTC. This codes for CASSRVNEQYF.

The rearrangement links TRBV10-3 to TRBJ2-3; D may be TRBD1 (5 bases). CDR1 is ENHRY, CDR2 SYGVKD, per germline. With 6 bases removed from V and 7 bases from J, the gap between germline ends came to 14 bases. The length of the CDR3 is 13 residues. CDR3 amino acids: CAISGDQGNTQYF. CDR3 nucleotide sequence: TGTGCCATCAGCGGAGACCAGGGAAATACGCAGTATTTT.

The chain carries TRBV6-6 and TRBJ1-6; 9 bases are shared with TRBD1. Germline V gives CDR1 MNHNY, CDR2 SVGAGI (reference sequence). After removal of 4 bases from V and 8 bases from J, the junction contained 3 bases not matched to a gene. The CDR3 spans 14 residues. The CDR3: CASSFDRGYSPLHF. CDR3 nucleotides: TGTGCCAGCAGTTTCGACAGGGGGTATTCACCCCTCCACTTT.

CDR3 amino acids: CASSFVDKSNEAFF. The CDR3 coding sequence is TGTGCCAGCAGCTTCGTCGACAAGTCCAATGAAGCTTTCTTT. This chain joins TRBV7-9 and TRBJ1-1; D remains unclear. From germline, CDR1 is SEHNR and CDR2 FQNEAQ (reference sequence). Trimming shortened V by 3 bases and J by 7 bases, and 15 bases separated the two germline ends. This CDR3 contains 14 residues.

The CDR3 region has the DNA TGCGCCAGCAGCTCCTACTTACAGGATTTTAACTACGAGCAGTACTTC. Its translation: CASSSYLQDFNYEQYF. The rearrangement joins TRBV5-1 to TRBJ2-7; weak D call: TRBD1 (5 bases). Germline V gene data show CDR1 as SGHRS and CDR2 as YFSETQ. V was shortened by 3 bases and J by 3 bases, with 19 bases between the two germline ends. The CDR3 totals 16 residues. The full variable domain, in which reference TRBV5-1 and TRBJ2-7 provide the parts outside the CDR3, is KAGVTQTPRYLIKTRGQQVTLSCSPISGHRSVSWYQQTPGQGLQFLFEYFSETQRNKGNFPGRFSGRQFSNSRSEMNVSTLELGDSALYLCASSSYLQDFNYEQYFGPGTRLTVT.

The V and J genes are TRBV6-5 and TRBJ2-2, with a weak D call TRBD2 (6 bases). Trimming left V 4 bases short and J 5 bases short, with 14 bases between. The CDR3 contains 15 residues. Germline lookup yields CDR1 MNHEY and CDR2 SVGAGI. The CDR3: CASSSTGTGTGELFF. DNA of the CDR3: TGTGCCAGCAGTTCTACCGGGACTGGTACCGGGGAGCTGTTTTTT.

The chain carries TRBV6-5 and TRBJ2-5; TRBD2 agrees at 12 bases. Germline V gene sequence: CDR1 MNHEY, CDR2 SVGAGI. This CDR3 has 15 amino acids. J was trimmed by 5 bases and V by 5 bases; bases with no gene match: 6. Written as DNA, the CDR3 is TGTGCCAGCAGTCCGCCACTAGCGGGGGGTGAGACCCAGTACTTC. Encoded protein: CASSPPLAGGETQYF.

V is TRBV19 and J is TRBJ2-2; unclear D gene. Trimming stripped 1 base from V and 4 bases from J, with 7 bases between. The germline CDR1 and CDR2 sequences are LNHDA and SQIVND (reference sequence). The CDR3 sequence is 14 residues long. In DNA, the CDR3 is TGTGCCAGTAGTATAGGAATTAGCACCGGGGAGCTGTTTTTT. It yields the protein CASSIGISTGELFF.

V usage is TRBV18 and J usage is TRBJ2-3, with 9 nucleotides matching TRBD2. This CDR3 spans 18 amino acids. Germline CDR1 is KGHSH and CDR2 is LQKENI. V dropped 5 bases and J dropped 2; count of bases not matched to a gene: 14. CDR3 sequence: CASSTRRLAGAHTDTQYF. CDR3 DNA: TGTGCCAGCTCAACCAGAAGGTTAGCGGGGGCGCACACAGATACGCAGTATTTT.

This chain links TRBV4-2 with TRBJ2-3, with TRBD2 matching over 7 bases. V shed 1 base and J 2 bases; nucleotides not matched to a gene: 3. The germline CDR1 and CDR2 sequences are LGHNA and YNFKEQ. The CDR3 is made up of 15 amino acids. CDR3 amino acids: CASSQGAGVTDTQYF. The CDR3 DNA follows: TGTGCCAGCAGCCAAGGCGCGGGGGTCACAGATACGCAGTATTTT.

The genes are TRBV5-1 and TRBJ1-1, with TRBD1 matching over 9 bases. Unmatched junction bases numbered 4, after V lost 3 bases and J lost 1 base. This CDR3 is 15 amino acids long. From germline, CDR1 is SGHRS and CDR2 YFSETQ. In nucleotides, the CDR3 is TGCGCCAGCAGCTATTCGGACAGGGGGAACACTGAAGCTTTCTTT. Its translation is CASSYSDRGNTEAFF.

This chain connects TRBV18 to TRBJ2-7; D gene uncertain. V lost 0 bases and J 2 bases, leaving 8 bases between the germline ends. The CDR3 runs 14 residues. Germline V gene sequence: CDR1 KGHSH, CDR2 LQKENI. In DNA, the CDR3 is TGTGCCAGCTCACCACCGTGGAGCGCCTACGAGCAGTACTTC. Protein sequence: CASSPPWSAYEQYF.

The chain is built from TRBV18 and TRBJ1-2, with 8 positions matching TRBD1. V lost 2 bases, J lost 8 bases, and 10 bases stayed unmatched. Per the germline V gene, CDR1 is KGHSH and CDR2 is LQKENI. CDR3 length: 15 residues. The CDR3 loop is CASSPSRQGTNGYTF. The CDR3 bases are TGTGCCAGCTCACCATCCAGACAGGGGACTAACGGCTACACCTTC.

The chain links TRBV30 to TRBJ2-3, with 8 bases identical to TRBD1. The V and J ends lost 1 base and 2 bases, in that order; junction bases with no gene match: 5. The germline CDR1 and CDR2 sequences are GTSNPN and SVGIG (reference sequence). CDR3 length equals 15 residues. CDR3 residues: CAWSATGGTTDTQYF. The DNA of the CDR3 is TGTGCCTGGAGTGCTACAGGGGGAACCACAGATACGCAGTATTTT.

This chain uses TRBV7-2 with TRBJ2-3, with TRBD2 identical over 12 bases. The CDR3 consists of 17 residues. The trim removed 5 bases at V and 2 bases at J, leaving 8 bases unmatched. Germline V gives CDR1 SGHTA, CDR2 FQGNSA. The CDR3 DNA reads TGTGCCAGCAGCCGAAAACTAGCGGGGGGCCCCACAGATACGCAGTATTTT. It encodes CASSRKLAGGPTDTQYF.

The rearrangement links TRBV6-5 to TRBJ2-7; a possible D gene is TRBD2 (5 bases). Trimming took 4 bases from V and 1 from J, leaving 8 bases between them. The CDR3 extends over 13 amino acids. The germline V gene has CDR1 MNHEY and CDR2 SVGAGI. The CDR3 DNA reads TGTGCCAGCAGTTCGGGATATTCCTACGAGCAGTACTTC. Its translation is CASSSGYSYEQYF.

The DNA of the CDR3 is TGTGCCAGCAGCCCAACCATTGAGAGTTATAATGAAAAACTGTTTTTT. Encoded protein: CASSPTIESYNEKLFF. The rearrangement links TRBV11-3 to TRBJ1-4; D gene unclear. The CDR3 loop spans 16 amino acids. Per the germline V gene, CDR1 is SGHNT and CDR2 is YENEEA. V was shortened by 5 bases and J by 4 bases, with 17 bases between the two germline ends.

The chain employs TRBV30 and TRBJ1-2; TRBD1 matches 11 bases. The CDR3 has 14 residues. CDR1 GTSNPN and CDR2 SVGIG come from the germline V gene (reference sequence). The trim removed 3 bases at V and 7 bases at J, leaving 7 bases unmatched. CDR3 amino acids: CAWRRTGGISGYTF. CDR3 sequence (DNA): TGTGCCTGGAGGAGGACAGGGGGCATATCTGGCTACACCTTC.

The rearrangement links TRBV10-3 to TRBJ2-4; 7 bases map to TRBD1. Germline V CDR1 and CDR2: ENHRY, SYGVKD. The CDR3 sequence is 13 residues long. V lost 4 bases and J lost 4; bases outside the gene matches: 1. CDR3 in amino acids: CAISGTGKNIQYF. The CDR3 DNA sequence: TGTGCCATCAGTGGGACAGGAAAAAACATTCAGTACTTC.